A single sample is the source of the 17 T cell receptor beta chains below, sequenced in a study of blood T cell repertoires in COVID-19. Only in-frame clones appear in the TCRdb table, and some are missing; sequencing was by immunoSEQ multiplex PCR. The sample yields 490,000 or so clones, around nine tenths seen once. The sequencing sample was made of PBMCs or T cells enriched from blood (not recorded which). The receptors were sampled from a woman aged 60-70 years who had recovered from COVID-19.

J is TRBJ1-1 and V is TRBV3-1 (or the pseudogene TRBV3-2), with 9 bases that match TRBD1. The junction had 7 bases not matched to a gene; V was cut back by 6 bases and J by 5 bases. The germline V gene has CDR1 LGHDT and CDR2 YNNKEL (reference sequence). The CDR3 extends over 14 amino acids. Here the CDR3 reads CASSHGQGRTEAFF. The DNA for the CDR3 is TGTGCCAGCAGTCACGGACAGGGGAGGACTGAAGCTTTCTTT.

The chain uses TRBV5-1 and TRBJ1-3; no reliable D call. The CDR3 covers 17 residues. Trimming shortened V by 0 bases and J by 2 bases, and 15 bases separated the two germline ends. The germline V gene has CDR1 SGHRS and CDR2 YFSETQ. For the CDR3, the DNA is TGCGCCAGCAGCTTGGCATTCGGAGGAACAACTGGAAACACCATATATTTT. Protein: CASSLAFGGTTGNTIYF.

Only one count was recorded for this clone. In nucleotides, the CDR3 is TGTGCCACCAGTGATCGGGACTCCCGTGCCTACACCTTC. This gives the protein CATSDRDSRAYTF. The chain recombines TRBV24-1 with TRBJ1-2; possible D gene TRBD1, 5 bases. This CDR3 is 13 amino acids long. Germline V lookup: CDR1 KGHDR, CDR2 SFDVKD. The V end lost 3 bases, the J end lost 10 bases, and 14 bases lay between the germline ends.

There are a few counts of this clone. V is TRBV9 and J is TRBJ2-2, with D unclear. With 4 bases removed from V and 3 bases from J, the gap between germline ends came to 4 bases. Germline V gene lookup returns CDR1 SGDLS and CDR2 YYNGEE. The CDR3 sequence is 12 residues long. This chain's CDR3 is CASSYYTGELFF. The CDR3 nucleotides are TGTGCCAGCAGCTACTACACCGGGGAGCTGTTTTTT.

V gene TRBV6-6 combines with J gene TRBJ2-2, with TRBD1 matching 9 bases. The V gene's germline CDR1 is MNHNY and CDR2 SVGAGI (reference sequence). The CDR3 sequence is 15 residues long. J was trimmed by 2 bases and V by 5 bases; bases with no gene match: 3. Written as DNA, the CDR3 is TGTGCCAGCAGTACCACAGGGGGCAACACCGGGGAGCTGTTTTTT. The encoded protein is CASSTTGGNTGELFF.

The gene calls are TRBV2 and TRBJ2-2; tentatively, D is TRBD1 (5 bases). Germline CDR1 reads SNHLY; CDR2 reads FYNNEI. CDR3 length: 17 amino acids. Trimming left V 0 bases short and J 4 bases short, with 15 bases between. The CDR3 reads CASSEAWAGLGTGELFF. The CDR3 DNA follows: TGTGCCAGCAGTGAAGCGTGGGCAGGGTTGGGCACCGGGGAGCTGTTTTTT.

This chain links TRBV15 with TRBJ2-5; TRBD1 agrees at 11 bases. This CDR3 is 17 amino acids long. The germline V gene has CDR1 LNHNV and CDR2 YYDKDF (reference sequence). With 3 bases clipped from V and 2 bases from J, the junction kept 8 bases outside the gene matches. In nucleotides, the CDR3 is TGTGCCACCAGCAGGAGGACAGGGGGCGGAGGACAAGAGACCCAGTACTTC. This encodes CATSRRTGGGGQETQYF. Full variable domain (missing parts from reference TRBV15 and TRBJ2-5): DAMVIQNPRYQVTQFGKPVTLSCSQTLNHNVMYWYQQKSSQAPKLLFHYYDKDFNNEADTPDNFQSRRPNTSFCFLDIRSPGLGDTAMYLCATSRRTGGGGQETQYFGPGTRLLVL.

The chain has TRBV3-1 (or the pseudogene TRBV3-2) and TRBJ1-2; D is uncertain. V was trimmed by 0 bases and J by 3 bases, leaving 17 bases between them. The V gene's germline CDR1 is LGHDT and CDR2 YNNKEL (reference sequence). The CDR3 is 17 residues long. CDR3 in amino acids: CASSQDDRGSRDYGYTF. In DNA, the CDR3 is TGTGCCAGCAGCCAAGATGATCGCGGCAGCCGAGACTATGGCTACACCTTC.

The chain uses TRBV6-4 and TRBJ1-1, with TRBD1 matching over 8 bases. The CDR3 contains 18 residues. Germline V CDR1 and CDR2: MRHNA, SNTAGT. Trimming took 7 bases from V and 4 from J; bases not matched to a gene: 20. CDR3 coding DNA: TGTGCCAGCAATCTTACAACGGGCAGGGGGCTCTCGGGCACTGAAGCTTTCTTT. It yields the protein CASNLTTGRGLSGTEAFF.

J is TRBJ2-7 and V is TRBV5-5; 11 bases agree with TRBD2. V was pared by 2 bases and J by 1 base, with 2 bases of the junction left unmatched. The germline CDR1 and CDR2 sequences are SGHKS and YYEKEE (reference sequence). The CDR3 spans 15 residues. CDR3 in amino acids: CASSFSGGVSYEQYF. CDR3 sequence (DNA): TGTGCCAGCAGCTTTAGCGGGGGGGTATCCTACGAGCAGTACTTC.

The V call is TRBV2, the J call TRBJ1-2; D uncertain. Germline CDR1 reads SNHLY; CDR2 reads FYNNEI. Trimming removed 2 bases from V and 4 bases from J, with 14 bases in between. This CDR3 comprises 15 residues. In nucleotides, the CDR3 is TGTGCCAGCAGTGAATTTGGTCAGATGTCCTATGGCTACACCTTC. Translation gives CASSEFGQMSYGYTF. Supplemented by reference TRBV2 and TRBJ1-2, the full variable domain reads EPEVTQTPSHQVTQMGQEVILRCVPISNHLYFYWYRQILGQKVEFLVSFYNNEISEKSEIFDDQFSVERPDGSNFTLKIRSTKLEDSAMYFCASSEFGQMSYGYTFGSGTRLTVV.

The chain employs TRBV3-1 (or the pseudogene TRBV3-2) and TRBJ2-1; 8 bases line up with TRBD2. This CDR3 spans 17 amino acids. Looked up from germline, CDR1 is LGHDT and CDR2 is YNNKEL (reference sequence). With V trimmed by 1 base and J by 4 bases, 9 bases remained unmatched. Here the CDR3 DNA reads TGTGCCAGCAGCCAAGTCCTGGCGGGGGGACCGTACAATGAGCAGTTCTTC. It is translated as CASSQVLAGGPYNEQFF.

This clone was seen only a few times. The chain recombines TRBV3-1 (or the pseudogene TRBV3-2) with TRBJ1-1; D unclear. Germline loops: CDR1 LGHDT, CDR2 YNNKEL (reference sequence). Trimming cost V 0 bases and J 9 bases, with 11 bases left between them. CDR3 length equals 13 residues. The CDR3 DNA sequence: TGTGCCAGCAGCCAAGATAGTGAAGCGAAAGCTTTCTTT. Translating it yields CASSQDSEAKAFF.

The chain employs TRBV10-2 and TRBJ2-5; 10 nucleotides line up with TRBD2. The ends lost 5 bases at V and 7 bases at J; junction bases unmatched: 4. CDR1 and CDR2 from the germline V gene are WSHSY and SAAADI. The CDR3 spans 13 residues. CDR3 coding DNA: TGCGCCAGCAGTTTAGCGGGGGGCTGGACCCAGTACTTC. Its protein is CASSLAGGWTQYF.

The rearrangement joins TRBV2 to TRBJ2-3, with no clear D. CDR3 size: 14 residues. Trimming left V 4 bases short and J 2 bases short, with 10 bases between. Germline-derived CDR1 and CDR2 are SNHLY and FYNNEI. This chain's CDR3 is CASSVRLYTDTQYF. In DNA, the CDR3 is TGTGCCAGCAGTGTGAGGCTCTACACAGATACGCAGTATTTT.

In this sample, this clone turned up once. V usage is TRBV29-1 and J usage is TRBJ1-4, with D tentatively TRBD1 (5 bases). Germline CDR1 and CDR2: SQVTM and ANQGSEA. CDR3 length: 13 amino acids. With 5 bases removed from V and 2 bases from J, the gap between germline ends came to 9 bases. In DNA form, the CDR3 reads TGCAGCGTTCAGGACATTACTAATGAAAAACTGTTTTTT. It specifies CSVQDITNEKLFF.

The J gene is TRBJ2-6, the V gene TRBV4-1; D may be TRBD1 (5 bases). CDR3 length: 17 residues. Germline CDR1 and CDR2: MGHRA and YSYEKL. Trimming left V 3 bases short and J 2 bases short, with 14 bases between. In DNA, the CDR3 is TGCGCCAGCAGCCAGCCAAGGGCAGGGACTGGGGCCAACGTCCTGACTTTC. Its translation: CASSQPRAGTGANVLTF.